There are many counts of the clone carrying this TCR beta chain. Antigen unknown. TCR beta CDR3 regions were amplified from RNA. During a first-round RT-PCR of the TCR CDR3, the HTBI primer set was used. TCRdb independently ran MiXCR on the multiplex PCR reads; one entry per CDR3 protein. Here the sample spans around 350,000 distinct CDR3 sequences, 15% to 19% being singletons. This specimen belongs to a study of T cells in Graves' hyperthyroidism and ophthalmopathy. Overall study results and limits: Stable hyperthyroidism was separated from ophthalmopathy by a model based on 13 V-J features.

PBMCs were collected from a roughly 9.7 ml volume of fresh peripheral blood. CDR1 and CDR2 from the germline V gene are MNHNS and SASEGT. Trimming shortened V by 1 base and J by 6 bases, and 11 bases separated the two germline ends. This CDR3 is built from 14 residues. This sequence joins TRBV6-1 and TRBJ2-3; maybe TRBD1 (7 bases). This TCR was sampled from a woman aged 18-30 years with Graves' hyperthyroidism that later progressed to Graves' ophthalmopathy. Sequenced material: blood. DNA of the CDR3: TGTGCCAGCAGTGAAGGGCGGGACAGCGATACGCAGTATTTT. Translating it yields CASSEGRDSDTQYF.